This entry is about one T cell receptor beta chain. Its antigen is undetermined. TCRdb's table, derived via immunoSEQ multiplex PCR, lists solely in-frame clones and lacks some. The sample yields around 2,000,000 clones, about 92% seen once. Naive CD8 cells comprised CD45RO-negative, CCR7-positively selected cells, excluding terminally differentiated effector memory CD45RA+ cells. The sample comes from a study of shared clonotypes between healthy human individuals. The J segment lost 3 bases and the V segment lost 2 bases, leaving 5 bases of the junction unmatched. Looked up from germline, CDR1 is MNHEY and CDR2 is SMNVEV (reference sequence). CDR3 size: 15 residues. Whole-study results and caveats: As a rule, naive subsets had a larger estimated richness than memory subsets. In a few donors, around 5% of naive CD4 clonotypes appeared in common.

The receptor comes from a man between 18 and 29 years old in good health. Some clones in this sample may be carry-over from other donors' samples. This chain uses TRBV27 with TRBJ2-7; 9 bases match TRBD1. The specimen sequenced was naive CD8+ T cells from PBMCs. This CDR3 is CASSLRGQGLYEQYF. CDR3 in DNA: TGTGCCAGCAGTTTAAGGGGACAGGGCCTCTACGAGCAGTACTTC.